Listed below are T cell receptor beta chains from one sample, sequenced in a study of identical twins. In TCRdb, the 5' RACE reads were re-called with MiXCR into one record per CDR3 protein. The sample lists about 520,000 distinct CDR3 sequences; about 20% were seen once. In addition, the sample was reused for a study of T cells expressing NK-cell markers.

The sample was CD4+ T cells sorted from blood. The receptors shown here come from a young woman in good health. Each CDR3 is given with its conserved first and last residue. A D gene is named only where the DNA matches it firmly. The size of a clone is reported for some rows only, either as once, few or many, or as a class for expanded clones.

j_call clone_size d_call v_call cdr3_nt cdr3_aa
TRBJ2-1 once NA TRBV10-3 TGTGCCATCGGGCTTCAGGAGGGACGGAACAATGAGCAGTTCTTC CAIGLQEGRNNEQFF
TRBJ2-5 NA NA TRBV7-9 TGTGCCAGCAGCTTCGGGGTCGCGTCCCAAGAGACCCAGTACTTC CASSFGVASQETQYF
TRBJ1-5 few NA TRBV30 TGTGCCTGGAGTGTACTATCCAATCAGCCCCAGCATTTT CAWSVLSNQPQHF
TRBJ2-1 NA NA TRBV4-1 TGCGCCAGCAGCCAAGGTCTTCGTGGGGATGAGCAGTTCTTC CASSQGLRGDEQFF
TRBJ2-7 NA NA TRBV20-1 TGCAGTGCCGGAGAACGGAAGCATACCTACGAGCAGTACTTC CSAGERKHTYEQYF
TRBJ1-2 NA NA TRBV7-8 TGTGCCAGCAGCCCCCACTTTCGTGCTCATGGCTACACCTTC CASSPHFRAHGYTF
TRBJ2-1 NA NA TRBV7-9 TGTGCCAGCATGGGCAATGAGCAGTTCTTC CASMGNEQFF
TRBJ2-1 few NA TRBV9 TGTGCCAGCAGCGTAGGTACTAGCACCTACAATGAGCAGTTCTTC CASSVGTSTYNEQFF
TRBJ1-6 few NA TRBV6-1 TGTGCCAGCAGCCTGCTAGGTCCACCCCTCCACTTT CASSLLGPPLHF
TRBJ2-1 few NA TRBV18 TGTGCCAGCTCACAACTAGCCGACACTTACAATGAGCAGTTCTTC CASSQLADTYNEQFF
TRBJ2-7 few NA TRBV3-1 TGTGCCAGCAGCCTAGGAGCCCCCCACGAGCAGTACTTC CASSLGAPHEQYF
TRBJ2-7 NA NA TRBV5-1 TGCGCCAGCAGCTTGGGGTTAGCAGCGGATTACTACGAGCAGTACTTC CASSLGLAADYYEQYF
TRBJ1-5 NA NA TRBV15 TGTGCCACCAGCAGAGATCCAGGAAGTAATCAGCCCCAGCATTTT CATSRDPGSNQPQHF
TRBJ2-7 many NA TRBV20-1 TGCAGTGCGTTCAATTATGGGCCGAACGAGCAGTACTTC CSAFNYGPNEQYF
TRBJ2-5 few NA TRBV25-1 TGTGCCAGCAGTGAGGTCGGGATAATAGAGACCCAGTACTTC CASSEVGIIETQYF
TRBJ2-7 few NA TRBV5-1 TGCGCCAGCAGCCCACGGACAGCCGCGGACGAGCAGTACTTC CASSPRTAADEQYF
TRBJ2-2 NA NA TRBV6-5 TGTGCCAGCACTAGCCTCGGGGAGCTGTTTTTT CASTSLGELFF
TRBJ1-1 NA NA TRBV20-1 TGCAGTGCTAGAACACCCAACACTGAAGCTTTCTTT CSARTPNTEAFF
TRBJ2-3 NA TRBD2 TRBV20-1 TGCTGTGCCTTTCTAGCGGCGAGCACAGATACGCAGTATTTT CCAFLAASTDTQYF
TRBJ2-7 few NA TRBV12-3/TRBV12-4 TGTGCCAGCAAGGGCAGAACCTACGAGCAGTACTTC CASKGRTYEQYF
TRBJ2-3 NA NA TRBV18 TGTGCCAGCTCAGATAGCGCCAGCACAGATACGCAGTATTTT CASSDSASTDTQYF
TRBJ1-5 few NA TRBV28 TGTGCCAAGGGGTCCGGCTATAGCAATCAGCCCCAGCATTTT CAKGSGYSNQPQHF
TRBJ1-2 NA NA TRBV6-1 TGTGCCAGCGGAGAACGGACTAACTATGGCTACACCTTC CASGERTNYGYTF
TRBJ1-1 few TRBD1 TRBV12-3/TRBV12-4 TGTGCCAGCAGAGGACAGGTACCTTTTGAAGCTTTCTTT CASRGQVPFEAFF
TRBJ2-3 many NA TRBV29-1 TGCAGCGTCGGATTTCGGACAGATACGCAGTATTTT CSVGFRTDTQYF
TRBJ1-6 NA TRBD1 TRBV6-1 TGTGCCAGCACCCGGGACAGCCTTAATTCACCCCTCCACTTT CASTRDSLNSPLHF
TRBJ1-2 few NA TRBV5-1 TGCGCCAGCAGCCTCCAGGGGAAAGGGCAGGGGATTGATGGCTACACCTTC CASSLQGKGQGIDGYTF
TRBJ2-1 many NA TRBV7-6 TGTGCCAGCAGCCGAGACGTGGACCCGGCCAATGAGCAGTTCTTC CASSRDVDPANEQFF
TRBJ2-1 NA NA TRBV29-1 TGCAGCGTGCGGAAGCCCTCCTACAATGAGCAGTTCTTC CSVRKPSYNEQFF
TRBJ2-7 NA TRBD1 TRBV27 TGTGCCAGCAGTCAATCGGACAGGGGAAGCTACGAGCAGTACTTC CASSQSDRGSYEQYF
TRBJ2-1 NA NA TRBV20-1 TGCAGTGCTGGAACTAGTAACTACAATGAGCAGTTCTTC CSAGTSNYNEQFF
TRBJ2-5 NA NA TRBV20-1 TGCAGTGCAGCCGGGACCGACCAAGAGACCCAGTACTTC CSAAGTDQETQYF
TRBJ1-1 NA TRBD1 TRBV20-1 TGCAGTGCTAGAAACAGGGGTTTTACTGAAGCTTTCTTT CSARNRGFTEAFF
TRBJ2-5 NA NA TRBV24-1 TGTGCCACCAGTGGGCAAGAGGAGACCCAGTACTTC CATSGQEETQYF
TRBJ2-1 few NA TRBV20-1 TGCAGTGCTTTGGACGGACGGAGCTCCTACAATGAGCAGTTCTTC CSALDGRSSYNEQFF
TRBJ1-1 NA NA TRBV18 TGTGCCAGCTCACCAATCCCTGGAGCCACGAACACTGAAGCTTTCTTT CASSPIPGATNTEAFF
TRBJ1-2 few TRBD1 TRBV20-1 TGCAGTGCTGGACAGGGCAGGGGCTATGGCTACACCTTC CSAGQGRGYGYTF
TRBJ1-4 NA TRBD1 TRBV12-3/TRBV12-4 TGTGCCAGCAGCGGGACAGGGGGCGTCGAAAAACTGTTTTTT CASSGTGGVEKLFF
TRBJ2-3 NA NA TRBV10-3 TGTGCCATCAGCGGAGCGGGACAGAACACAGATACGCAGTATTTT CAISGAGQNTDTQYF
TRBJ2-3 few NA TRBV5-6 TGTGCCAGCAGCCCGAACCCGTCCACAGATACGCAGTATTTT CASSPNPSTDTQYF
TRBJ2-7 NA NA TRBV7-2 TGTGCCAGCAGCTTAGGCCCAGTCTCCTACGAGCAGTACTTC CASSLGPVSYEQYF
TRBJ1-4 few NA TRBV5-8 TGTGCCAGCAGTTGGGATACGGCGCCTAATGAAAAACTGTTTTTT CASSWDTAPNEKLFF
TRBJ1-4 few NA TRBV12-3/TRBV12-4 TGTGCCAGCAGTTTTACAGCCGAAAAACTGTTTTTT CASSFTAEKLFF
TRBJ1-1 NA TRBD1 TRBV6-5 TGTGCCAGCAGTTACTCGCAGGGGGAAACTGAAGCTTTCTTT CASSYSQGETEAFF